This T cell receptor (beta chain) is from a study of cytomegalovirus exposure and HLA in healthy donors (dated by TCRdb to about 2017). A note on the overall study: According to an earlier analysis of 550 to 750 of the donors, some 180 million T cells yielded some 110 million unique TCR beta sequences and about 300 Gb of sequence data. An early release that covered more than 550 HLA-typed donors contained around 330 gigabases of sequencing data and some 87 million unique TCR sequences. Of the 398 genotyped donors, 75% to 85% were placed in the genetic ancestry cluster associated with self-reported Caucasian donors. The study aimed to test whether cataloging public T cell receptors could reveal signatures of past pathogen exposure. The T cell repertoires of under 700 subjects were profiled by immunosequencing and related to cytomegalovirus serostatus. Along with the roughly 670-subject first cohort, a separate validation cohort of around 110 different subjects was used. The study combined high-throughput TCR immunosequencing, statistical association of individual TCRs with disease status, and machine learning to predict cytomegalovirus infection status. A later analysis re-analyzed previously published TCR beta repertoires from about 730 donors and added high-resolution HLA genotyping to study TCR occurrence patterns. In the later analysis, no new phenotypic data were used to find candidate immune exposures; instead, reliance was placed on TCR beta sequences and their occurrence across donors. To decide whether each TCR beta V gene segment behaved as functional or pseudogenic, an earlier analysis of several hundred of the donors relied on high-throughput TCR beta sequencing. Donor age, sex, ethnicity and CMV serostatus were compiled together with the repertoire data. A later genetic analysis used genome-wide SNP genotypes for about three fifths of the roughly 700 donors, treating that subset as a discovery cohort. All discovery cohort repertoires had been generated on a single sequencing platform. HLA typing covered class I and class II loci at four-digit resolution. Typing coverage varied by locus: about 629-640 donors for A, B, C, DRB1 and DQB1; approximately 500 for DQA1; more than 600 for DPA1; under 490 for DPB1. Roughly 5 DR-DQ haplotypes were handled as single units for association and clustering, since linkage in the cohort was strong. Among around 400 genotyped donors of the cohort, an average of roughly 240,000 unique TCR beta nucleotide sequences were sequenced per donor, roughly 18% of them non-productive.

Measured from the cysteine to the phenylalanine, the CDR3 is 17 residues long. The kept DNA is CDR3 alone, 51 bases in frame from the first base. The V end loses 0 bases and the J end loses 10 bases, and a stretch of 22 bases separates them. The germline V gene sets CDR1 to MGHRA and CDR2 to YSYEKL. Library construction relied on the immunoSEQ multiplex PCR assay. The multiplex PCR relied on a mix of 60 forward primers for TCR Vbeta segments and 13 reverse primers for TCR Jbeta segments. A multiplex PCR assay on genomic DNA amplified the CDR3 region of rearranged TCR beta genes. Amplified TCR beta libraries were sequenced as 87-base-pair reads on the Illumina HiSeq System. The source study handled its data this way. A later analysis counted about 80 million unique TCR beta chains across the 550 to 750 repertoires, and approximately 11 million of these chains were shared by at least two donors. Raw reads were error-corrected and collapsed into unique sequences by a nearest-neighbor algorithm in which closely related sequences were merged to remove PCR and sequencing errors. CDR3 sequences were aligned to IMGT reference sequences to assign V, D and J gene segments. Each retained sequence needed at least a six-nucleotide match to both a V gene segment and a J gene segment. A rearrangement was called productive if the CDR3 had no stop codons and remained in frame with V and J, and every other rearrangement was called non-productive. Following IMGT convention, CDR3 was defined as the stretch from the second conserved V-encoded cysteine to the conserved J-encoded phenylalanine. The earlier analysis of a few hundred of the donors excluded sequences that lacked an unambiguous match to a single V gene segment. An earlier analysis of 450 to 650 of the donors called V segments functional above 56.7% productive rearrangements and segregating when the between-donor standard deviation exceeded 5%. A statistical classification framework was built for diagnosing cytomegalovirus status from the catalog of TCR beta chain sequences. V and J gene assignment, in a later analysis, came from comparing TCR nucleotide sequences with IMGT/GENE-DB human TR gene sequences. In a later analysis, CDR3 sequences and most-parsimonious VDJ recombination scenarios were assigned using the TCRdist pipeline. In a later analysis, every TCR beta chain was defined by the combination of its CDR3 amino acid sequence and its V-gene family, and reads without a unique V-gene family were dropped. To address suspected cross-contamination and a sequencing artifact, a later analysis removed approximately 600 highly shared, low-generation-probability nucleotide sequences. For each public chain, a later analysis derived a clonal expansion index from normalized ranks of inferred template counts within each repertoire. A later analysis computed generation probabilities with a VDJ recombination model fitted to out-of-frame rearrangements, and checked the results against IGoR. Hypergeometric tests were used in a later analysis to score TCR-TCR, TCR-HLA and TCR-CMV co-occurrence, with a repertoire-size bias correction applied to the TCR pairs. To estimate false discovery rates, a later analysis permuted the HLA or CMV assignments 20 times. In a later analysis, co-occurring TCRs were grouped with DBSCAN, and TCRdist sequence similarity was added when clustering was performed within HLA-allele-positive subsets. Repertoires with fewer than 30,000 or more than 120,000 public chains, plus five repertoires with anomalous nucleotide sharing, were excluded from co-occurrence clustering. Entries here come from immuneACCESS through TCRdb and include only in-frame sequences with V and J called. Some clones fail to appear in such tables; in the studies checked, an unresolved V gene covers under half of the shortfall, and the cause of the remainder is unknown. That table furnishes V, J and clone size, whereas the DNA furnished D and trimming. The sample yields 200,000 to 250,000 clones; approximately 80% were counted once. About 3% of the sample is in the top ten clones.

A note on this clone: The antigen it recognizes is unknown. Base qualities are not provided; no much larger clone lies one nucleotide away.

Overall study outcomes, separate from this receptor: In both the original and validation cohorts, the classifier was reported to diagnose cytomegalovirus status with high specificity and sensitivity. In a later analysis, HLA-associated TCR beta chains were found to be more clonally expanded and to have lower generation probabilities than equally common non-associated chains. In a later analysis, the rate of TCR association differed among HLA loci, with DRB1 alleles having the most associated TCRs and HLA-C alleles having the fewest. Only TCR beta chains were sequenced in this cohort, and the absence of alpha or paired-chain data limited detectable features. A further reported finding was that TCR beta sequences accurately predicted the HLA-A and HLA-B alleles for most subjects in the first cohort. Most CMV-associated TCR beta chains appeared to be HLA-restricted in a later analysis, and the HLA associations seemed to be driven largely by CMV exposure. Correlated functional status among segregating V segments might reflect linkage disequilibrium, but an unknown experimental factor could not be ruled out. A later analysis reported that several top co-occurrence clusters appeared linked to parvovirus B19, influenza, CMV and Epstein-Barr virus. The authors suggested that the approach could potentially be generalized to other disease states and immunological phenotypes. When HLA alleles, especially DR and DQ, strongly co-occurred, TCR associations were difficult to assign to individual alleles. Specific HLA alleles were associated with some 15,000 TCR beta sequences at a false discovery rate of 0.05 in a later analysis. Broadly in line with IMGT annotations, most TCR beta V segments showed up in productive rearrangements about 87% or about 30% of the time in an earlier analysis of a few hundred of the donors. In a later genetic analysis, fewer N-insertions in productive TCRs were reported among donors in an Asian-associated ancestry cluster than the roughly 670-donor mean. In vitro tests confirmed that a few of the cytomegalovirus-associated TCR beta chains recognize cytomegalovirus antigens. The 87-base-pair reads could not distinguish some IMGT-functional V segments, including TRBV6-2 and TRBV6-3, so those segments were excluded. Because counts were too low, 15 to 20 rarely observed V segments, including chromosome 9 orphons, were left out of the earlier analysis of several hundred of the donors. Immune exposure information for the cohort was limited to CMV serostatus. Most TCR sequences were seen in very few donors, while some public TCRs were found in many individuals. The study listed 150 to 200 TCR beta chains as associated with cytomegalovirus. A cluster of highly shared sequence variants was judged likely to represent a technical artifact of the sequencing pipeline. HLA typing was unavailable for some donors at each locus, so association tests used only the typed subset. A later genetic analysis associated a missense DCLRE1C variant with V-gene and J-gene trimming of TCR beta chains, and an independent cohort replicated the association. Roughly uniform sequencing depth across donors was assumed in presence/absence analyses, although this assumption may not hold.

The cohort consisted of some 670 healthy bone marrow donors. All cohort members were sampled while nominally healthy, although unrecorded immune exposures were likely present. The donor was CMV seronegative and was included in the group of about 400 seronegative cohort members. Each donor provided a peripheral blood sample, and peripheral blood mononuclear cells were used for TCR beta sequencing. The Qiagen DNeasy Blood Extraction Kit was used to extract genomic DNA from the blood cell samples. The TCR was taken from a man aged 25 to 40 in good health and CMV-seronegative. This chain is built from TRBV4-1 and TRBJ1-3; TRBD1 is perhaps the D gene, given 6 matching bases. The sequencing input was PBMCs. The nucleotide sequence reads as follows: TGCGCCAGCAGCCAAGATCCCCCCGCAGGGGCCCTTGAGACCATATATTTT. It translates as CASSQDPPAGALETIYF.